The clone carrying this T cell receptor beta chain was observed a handful of times. The antigen remains unidentified. One junction end does not reproduce the germline sequence, and a read error may be involved. One entry per CDR3 protein, called by TCRdb with MiXCR from the reads. The table shows approximately 910,000 distinct CDR3 sequences, with roughly 31% occurring only once. This CDR3 spans 13 amino acids. Germline CDR1 reads SSHAT; CDR2 reads FNYEAQ (reference sequence). The data belong to a study of T cell repertoires in cytomegalovirus infection. The overall study: Epitope selection comprised recently identified HLA-C-restricted CMV epitopes and well-studied HLA-B-restricted CMV epitopes. Study results and caveats: The study identified carriers of CMV plus the relevant HLA from cumulative public TCR beta family frequency. CMV-specific TCR beta clonotypes restricted by HLA-C dominated the ex vivo response.

V is TRBV7-7 and J is TRBJ2-5, with D tentatively TRBD1 (6 bases). This receptor was identified in a human donor in good health (CMV status not recorded). Some clones in this sample may be carry-over from other donors' samples. The input for sequencing was cultured CD8+ T cells from PBMCs, taken from culture after CMV antigen stimulation. CDR3 sequence reads: CASSLSQGKTQYF. The CDR3 DNA sequence: TGTGCTAGCAGCTTATCACAGGGAAAGACCCAGTACTTC.